A single sample gave rise to the 6 T cell receptor beta chains below, sequenced in a study of cytomegalovirus exposure and HLA in healthy donors. The PCR used 60 Vbeta and 13 Jbeta primers. Repertoires were generated with immunoSEQ multiplex PCR, while TCRdb's copy carries only in-frame clones and drops some. Here the sample spans almost 200,000 clones, about four fifths being singletons. The sequencing input was PBMCs. The source of these receptors is a male donor in good health and CMV-seropositive.

V is TRBV4-3 and J is TRBJ2-5; tentatively, D is TRBD2 (5 bases). V was cut by 0 bases and J by 5 bases, with 7 bases left in between. This CDR3 spans 13 amino acids. Per the germline V gene, CDR1 is LGHNA and CDR2 is YSLEER. Here the CDR3 reads CASSQDRGETQYF. CDR3 DNA: TGCGCCAGCAGCCAAGATCGAGGGGAGACCCAGTACTTC.

The V gene is TRBV1, the J gene TRBJ2-1; no check of the table's D call, TRBD2, against the DNA was made. TRBV1 is deemed a pseudogene. This CDR3 has 17 residues. The CDR3 is CTSSQSSGTSGRGEQFF. CDR3 DNA: TGCACCAGCAGCCAATCTTCCGGGACTAGCGGGAGAGGTGAGCAGTTCTTC.

The chain is built from TRBV7-9 and TRBJ2-3; 7 bases align to TRBD1. The CDR3 extends over 17 amino acids. The V gene's germline CDR1 is SEHNR and CDR2 FQNEAQ (reference sequence). V shed 3 bases and J 5 bases; nucleotides not matched to a gene: 14. CDR3 residues: CASSLGQIGPREDTQYF. The CDR3 DNA sequence: TGTGCCAGCAGCTTGGGACAGATCGGACCCCGGGAAGATACGCAGTATTTT.

The chain is built from TRBV30 and TRBJ2-1, with 11 positions matching TRBD2. CDR3 length: 16 amino acids. J was trimmed by 7 bases and V by 0 bases; bases with no gene match: 8. Germline V lookup: CDR1 GTSNPN, CDR2 SVGIG (reference sequence). The chain's CDR3 is CAWSVDLAGGWNEQFF. CDR3 bases: TGTGCCTGGAGTGTAGATCTAGCGGGAGGTTGGAATGAGCAGTTCTTC.

The chain recombines TRBV29-1 with TRBJ2-1; D is perhaps TRBD1 (5 bases). The V end lost 3 bases, the J end lost 7 bases, and 16 bases lay between the germline ends. The CDR3 consists of 14 residues. Germline loops: CDR1 SQVTM, CDR2 ANQGSEA. The CDR3: CSVEGQSQVNEQFF. The CDR3, as DNA: TGCAGCGTTGAGGGGCAGAGTCAAGTGAATGAGCAGTTCTTC.

This chain uses TRBV19 with TRBJ2-2; weak D call: TRBD2 (5 bases). This CDR3 region has 16 residues. Trimming shortened V by 1 base and J by 0 bases, and 9 bases separated the two germline ends. In germline, CDR1 is LNHDA, CDR2 SQIVND (reference sequence). The CDR3 nucleotides are TGTGCCAGTAGTATAGGAGGCGGGTCGAACACCGGGGAGCTGTTTTTT. Translation: CASSIGGGSNTGELFF.